This T cell receptor (beta chain) was sequenced in a study of regulatory T cells in long-lasting Graves disease. General study points: Examination was confined to peripheral blood, excluding thyroid tissue.

Time point given: persistent/refractory GD, antithyroid drugs over 5 years with positive TRAb. RNA extracted from PBMCs served as the sequencing template. For TCR beta, libraries came from iRepertoire HTBI primers and Arm-PCR of CDR3 regions. TCRdb re-called the multiplex PCR reads with MiXCR, one entry per CDR3 protein. The repertoire consists of about 310,000 distinct CDR3 sequences, with 20% to 25% occurring once and the leading ten covering 56%. The sample holds a few counts of this clonotype. No antigen is known for it. The CDR3 sequence is 15 residues long. V was trimmed by 0 bases and J by 6 bases, leaving 15 bases between them. Germline assignment: CDR1 SGDLS and CDR2 YYNGEE.

This clonotype was obtained from a female donor with Graves disease. This specimen was peripheral blood mononuclear cells (PBMCs), taken when the disease was refractory, from a patient treated with antithyroid drugs. V and J are TRBV9 and TRBJ1-1; possible D gene TRBD1, 5 bases. The DNA of the CDR3 is TGTGCCAGCAGCGTAGTCCTCGGGGCGGGAGCTGAAGCTTTCTTT. The encoded protein is CASSVVLGAGAEAFF.